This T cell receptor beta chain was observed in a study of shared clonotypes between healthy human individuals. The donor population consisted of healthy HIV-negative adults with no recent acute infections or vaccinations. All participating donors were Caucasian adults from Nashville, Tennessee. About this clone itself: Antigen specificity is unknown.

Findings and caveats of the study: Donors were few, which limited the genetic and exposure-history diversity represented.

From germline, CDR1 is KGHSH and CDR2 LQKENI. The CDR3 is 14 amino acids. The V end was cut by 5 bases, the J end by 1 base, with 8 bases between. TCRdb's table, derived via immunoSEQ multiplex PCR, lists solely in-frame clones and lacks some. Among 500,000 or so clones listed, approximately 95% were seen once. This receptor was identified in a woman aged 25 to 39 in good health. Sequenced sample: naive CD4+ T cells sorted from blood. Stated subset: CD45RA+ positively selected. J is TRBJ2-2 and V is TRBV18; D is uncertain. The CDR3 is CASSSKQNTGELFF. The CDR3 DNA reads TGTGCCAGCTCATCCAAACAGAACACCGGGGAGCTGTTTTTT.